Listed below are T cell receptor beta chains from one sample, sequenced in a study of CD8 T cells in ankylosing spondylitis. TCRdb re-called the 5' RACE reads through MiXCR, storing one row per CDR3 protein. Of some 840,000 distinct CDR3 sequences in the sample, about 11% were seen once. Sequenced: blood, either unsorted or a sorted T cell fraction (not recorded which). These receptor sequences come from a male donor with ankylosing spondylitis. Both conserved end residues are part of each CDR3. A D gene is named only where the DNA matches it firmly. Where a row states a size, it is once, few, many or the class of an expanded clone; other rows omit it.

V gene: TRBV4-2; clone size: -; J gene: TRBJ1-2; D gene: TRBD1; CDR3 DNA: TGTGCCAGCAGCCAAGTCGGGGACAGGGGTGGCTACACCTTC; CDR3 protein: CASSQVGDRGGYTF
V gene: TRBV20-1; clone size: -; J gene: TRBJ2-1; D gene: -; CDR3 DNA: TGCAGTGCTCCTTTTGCATGGGACTACAATGAGCAGTTCTTC; CDR3 protein: CSAPFAWDYNEQFF
V gene: TRBV4-3; clone size: -; J gene: TRBJ2-3; D gene: TRBD2; CDR3 DNA: TGCGCCAGCAGCCAAGTGACGGCGGGGGGGTGGGAAGATACGCAGTATTTT; CDR3 protein: CASSQVTAGGWEDTQYF
V gene: TRBV10-3; clone size: few; J gene: TRBJ2-7; D gene: -; CDR3 DNA: TGTGCCATCAGTGACCGGCCCCCCCGGGACGAGCAGTACTTC; CDR3 protein: CAISDRPPRDEQYF
V gene: TRBV20-1; clone size: few; J gene: TRBJ1-1; D gene: TRBD1; CDR3 DNA: TGCAGTGCTTTCGACAGGGGGAACACTGAAGCTTTCTTT; CDR3 protein: CSAFDRGNTEAFF
V gene: TRBV4-3; clone size: -; J gene: TRBJ1-5; D gene: -; CDR3 DNA: TGCGCCAGCAGCCAAGGTGGATCAGAGGGTCAGCCCCAGCATTTT; CDR3 protein: CASSQGGSEGQPQHF
V gene: TRBV15; clone size: few; J gene: TRBJ2-3; D gene: -; CDR3 DNA: TGTGCCACCGGGCGAGATCCCGGCGATACGCAGTATTTT; CDR3 protein: CATGRDPGDTQYF
V gene: TRBV9; clone size: few; J gene: TRBJ2-7; D gene: -; CDR3 DNA: TGTGCCAGCAGCGTGGGGACACTCTCCTACGAGCAGTACTTC; CDR3 protein: CASSVGTLSYEQYF
V gene: TRBV4-3; clone size: -; J gene: TRBJ1-6; D gene: -; CDR3 DNA: TGCGCCAGCACCCTGATGTTGAATTCACCCCTCCACTTT; CDR3 protein: CASTLMLNSPLHF
V gene: TRBV7-8; clone size: -; J gene: TRBJ2-7; D gene: TRBD1; CDR3 DNA: TGTGCCAGCAGCTTGGGAGGGGACAGGGGGCGAGAGCAGTACTTC; CDR3 protein: CASSLGGDRGREQYF
V gene: TRBV4-1; clone size: -; J gene: TRBJ2-1; D gene: TRBD1; CDR3 DNA: TGCGCCAGCAGCCAGCACCGGGACAGGGTGTACAATGAGCAGTTCTTC; CDR3 protein: CASSQHRDRVYNEQFF
V gene: TRBV5-1; clone size: -; J gene: TRBJ2-3; D gene: -; CDR3 DNA: TGCGCCAGCAGCTTTAGCGGACTCTTCACAGATACGCAGTATTTT; CDR3 protein: CASSFSGLFTDTQYF
V gene: TRBV20-1; clone size: few; J gene: TRBJ1-5; D gene: TRBD1; CDR3 DNA: TGCAGTGCTAGAGAGGGACAGGGCCTTCAGCCCCAGCATTTT; CDR3 protein: CSAREGQGLQPQHF
V gene: TRBV7-9; clone size: few; J gene: TRBJ1-5; D gene: -; CDR3 DNA: TGTGCCAGCAGCAGTAATACATACGCCCACGTCCAGCATTTT; CDR3 protein: CASSSNTYAHVQHF
V gene: TRBV20-1; clone size: few; J gene: TRBJ1-5; D gene: -; CDR3 DNA: TGCAGTGCTAGAGATCCTCTGGGCAATCAGCCCCAGCATTTT; CDR3 protein: CSARDPLGNQPQHF
V gene: TRBV5-1; clone size: -; J gene: TRBJ1-1; D gene: TRBD1; CDR3 DNA: TGCGCCAGCAGCTTGCGGCAGGGGGCGTTGGGAGGTGAAGCTTTCTTT; CDR3 protein: CASSLRQGALGGEAFF
V gene: TRBV20-1; clone size: few; J gene: TRBJ2-7; D gene: -; CDR3 DNA: TGCAGTGCTAGTGGCGGGGCCTCCTACGAGCAGTACTTC; CDR3 protein: CSASGGASYEQYF
V gene: TRBV29-1; clone size: few; J gene: TRBJ2-1; D gene: TRBD2; CDR3 DNA: TGCAGCGTAGAAGCCGGGACTAGCGAGTACAATGAGCAGTTCTTC; CDR3 protein: CSVEAGTSEYNEQFF
V gene: TRBV10-2; clone size: -; J gene: TRBJ1-5; D gene: -; CDR3 DNA: TGCGCCAGCAGTGAAGAGCGGGAGCCCCAGCATTTT; CDR3 protein: CASSEEREPQHF
V gene: TRBV3-1; clone size: few; J gene: TRBJ1-2; D gene: -; CDR3 DNA: TGTGCCAGCAGCCACGGGAGCTATGGCTACACCTTC; CDR3 protein: CASSHGSYGYTF
V gene: TRBV18; clone size: -; J gene: TRBJ1-5; D gene: TRBD1; CDR3 DNA: TGTGCCAGCTCACCATTTGACAGGGGGGCGAATCAGCCCCAGCATTTT; CDR3 protein: CASSPFDRGANQPQHF
V gene: TRBV20-1; clone size: many; J gene: TRBJ1-1; D gene: -; CDR3 DNA: TGCAGTGCTCCTCGGGGGGCGAACACTGAAGCTTTCTTT; CDR3 protein: CSAPRGANTEAFF
V gene: TRBV7-8; clone size: -; J gene: TRBJ2-5; D gene: TRBD2; CDR3 DNA: TGTGCCAGCAGCGTAACTCGACTAGCGGGAGCGGAGACCCAGTACTTC; CDR3 protein: CASSVTRLAGAETQYF
V gene: TRBV4-1; clone size: few; J gene: TRBJ1-2; D gene: -; CDR3 DNA: TGCGCCAGCAGCCAAGATCGGGCAGAAGTAAACTATGGCTACACCTTC; CDR3 protein: CASSQDRAEVNYGYTF
V gene: TRBV29-1; clone size: many; J gene: TRBJ2-3; D gene: TRBD2; CDR3 DNA: TGCAGCGTACCCGCGTTGGGCGGGAGAGGCGATACGCAGTATTTT; CDR3 protein: CSVPALGGRGDTQYF
V gene: TRBV5-1; clone size: few; J gene: TRBJ2-1; D gene: TRBD2; CDR3 DNA: TGCGCCAGCAGCTCCTCCCCTAGCGGGAGGGGATACAATGAGCAGTTCTTC; CDR3 protein: CASSSSPSGRGYNEQFF